This T cell receptor (beta chain) stems from a study of blood T cell repertoires in COVID-19. The overall study: T cells, B-cell-depleted T cells, or PBMCs provided the cDNA or gDNA that served as material.

V shed 0 bases and J 4 bases; nucleotides not matched to a gene: 5. In germline, CDR1 is SGDLS, CDR2 YYNGEE. The CDR3 extends over 15 amino acids. Some clones are missing from TCRdb's copy, which holds only in-frame ones; the method was immunoSEQ multiplex PCR. Of some 220,000 clones in the sample, around 85% were seen once. V is TRBV9 and J is TRBJ2-7; 9 bases fit TRBD1. The source material was peripheral blood. The receptor's source is a woman aged 60-75 years with active or convalescent COVID-19. The CDR3: CASSVGGTGWYEQYF. The CDR3 DNA is TGTGCCAGCAGCGTAGGCGGGACAGGGTGGTACGAGCAGTACTTC.